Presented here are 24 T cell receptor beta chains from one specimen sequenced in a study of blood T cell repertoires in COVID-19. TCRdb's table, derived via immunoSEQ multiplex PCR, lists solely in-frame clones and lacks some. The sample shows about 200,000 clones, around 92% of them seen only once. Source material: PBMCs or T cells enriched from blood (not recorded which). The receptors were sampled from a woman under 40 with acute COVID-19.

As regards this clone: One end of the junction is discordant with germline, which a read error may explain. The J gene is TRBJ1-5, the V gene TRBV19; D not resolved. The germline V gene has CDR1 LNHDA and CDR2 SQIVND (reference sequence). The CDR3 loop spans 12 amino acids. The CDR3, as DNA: TGTGCCAGTAGTATAGATCCCATCCCTCGGTTCTTT. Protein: CASSIDPIPRFF.

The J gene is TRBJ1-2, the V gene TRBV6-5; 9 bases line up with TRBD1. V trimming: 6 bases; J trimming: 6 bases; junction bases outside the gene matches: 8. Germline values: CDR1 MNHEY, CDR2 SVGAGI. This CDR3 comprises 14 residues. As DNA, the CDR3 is TGTGCCAGCAGAACAGGACAGGGGTCTCATGGCTACACCTTC. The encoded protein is CASRTGQGSHGYTF.

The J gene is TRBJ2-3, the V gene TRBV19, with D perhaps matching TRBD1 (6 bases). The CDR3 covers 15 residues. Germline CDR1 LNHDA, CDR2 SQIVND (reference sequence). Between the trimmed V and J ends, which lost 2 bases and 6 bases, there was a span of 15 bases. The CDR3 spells CASSIIEGTPDTQYF. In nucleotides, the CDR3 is TGTGCCAGTAGTATAATAGAAGGGACACCGGATACGCAGTATTTT.

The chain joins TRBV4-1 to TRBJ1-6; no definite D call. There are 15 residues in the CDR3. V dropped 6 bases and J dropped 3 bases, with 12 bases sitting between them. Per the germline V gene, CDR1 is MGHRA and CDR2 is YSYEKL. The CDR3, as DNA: TGCGCCAGCAGTGTTCAACGGGACTATAATTCACCCCTCCACTTT. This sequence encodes CASSVQRDYNSPLHF.

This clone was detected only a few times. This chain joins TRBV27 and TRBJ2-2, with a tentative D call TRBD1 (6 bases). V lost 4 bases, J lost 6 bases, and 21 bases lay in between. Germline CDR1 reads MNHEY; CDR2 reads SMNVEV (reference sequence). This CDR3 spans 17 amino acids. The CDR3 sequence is CASSSLEGRDKAGELFF. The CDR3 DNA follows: TGTGCCAGCAGTTCTCTCGAGGGCCGGGACAAGGCCGGGGAGCTGTTTTTT.

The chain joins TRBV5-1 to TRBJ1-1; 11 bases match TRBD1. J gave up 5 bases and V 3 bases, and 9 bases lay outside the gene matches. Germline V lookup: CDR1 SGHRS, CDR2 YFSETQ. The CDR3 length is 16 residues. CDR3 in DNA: TGCGCCAGCAGCTCAGGACAGGGGGCGCGGGAAACTGAAGCTTTCTTT. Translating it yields CASSSGQGARETEAFF.

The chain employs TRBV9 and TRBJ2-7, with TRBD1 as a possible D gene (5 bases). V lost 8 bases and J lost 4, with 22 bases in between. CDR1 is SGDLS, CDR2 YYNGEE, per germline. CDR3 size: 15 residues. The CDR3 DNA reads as TGTGCCAGGTCTCTGGGGCCAGTGACTGAGTACGAGCAGTACTTC. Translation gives CARSLGPVTEYEQYF.

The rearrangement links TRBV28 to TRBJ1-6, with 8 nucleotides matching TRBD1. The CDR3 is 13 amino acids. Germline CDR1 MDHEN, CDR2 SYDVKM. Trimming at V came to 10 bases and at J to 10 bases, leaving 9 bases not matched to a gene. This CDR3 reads CATHRGTYSPLHF. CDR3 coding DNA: TGTGCCACCCACAGGGGGACTTACTCACCCCTCCACTTT.

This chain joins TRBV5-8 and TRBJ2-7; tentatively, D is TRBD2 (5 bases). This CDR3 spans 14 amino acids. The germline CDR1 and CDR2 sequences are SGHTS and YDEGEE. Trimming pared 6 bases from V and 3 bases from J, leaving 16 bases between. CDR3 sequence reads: CASKGEGRGYEQYF. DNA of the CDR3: TGTGCCAGCAAGGGAGAGGGAAGAGGCTACGAGCAGTACTTC.

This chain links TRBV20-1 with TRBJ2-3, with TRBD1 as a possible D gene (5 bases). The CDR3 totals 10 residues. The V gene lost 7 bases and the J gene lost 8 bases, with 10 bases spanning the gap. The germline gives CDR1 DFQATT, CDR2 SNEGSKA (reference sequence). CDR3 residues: CSGGVTTQYF. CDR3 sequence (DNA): TGCAGTGGGGGCGTGACTACGCAGTATTTT.

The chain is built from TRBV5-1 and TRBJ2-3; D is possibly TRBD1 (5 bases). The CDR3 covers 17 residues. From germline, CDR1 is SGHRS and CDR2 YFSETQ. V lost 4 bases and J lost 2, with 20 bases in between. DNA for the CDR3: TGCGCCAGCAGCCAGGCCGCGACAGTTCGGAACACAGATACGCAGTATTTT. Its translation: CASSQAATVRNTDTQYF.

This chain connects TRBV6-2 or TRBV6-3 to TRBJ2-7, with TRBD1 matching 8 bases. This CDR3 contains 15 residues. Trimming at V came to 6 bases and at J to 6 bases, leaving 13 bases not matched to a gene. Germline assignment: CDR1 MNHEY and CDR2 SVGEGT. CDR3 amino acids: CASSLYSDRVLEQYF. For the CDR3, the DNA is TGTGCCAGCAGCCTATACTCGGACAGGGTACTCGAGCAGTACTTC.

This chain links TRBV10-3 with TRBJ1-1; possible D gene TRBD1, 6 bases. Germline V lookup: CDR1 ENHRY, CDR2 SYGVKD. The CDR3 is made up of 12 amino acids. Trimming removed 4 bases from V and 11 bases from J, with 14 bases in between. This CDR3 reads CAISVTTQGAFF. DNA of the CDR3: TGTGCCATCAGTGTTACCACCCAGGGGGCTTTCTTT.

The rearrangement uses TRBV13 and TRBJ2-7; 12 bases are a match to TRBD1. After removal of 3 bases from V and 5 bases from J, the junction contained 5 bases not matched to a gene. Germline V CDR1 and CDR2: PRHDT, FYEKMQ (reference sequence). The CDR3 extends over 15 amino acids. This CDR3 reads CASSLWGQGADEQYF. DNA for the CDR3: TGTGCCAGCAGCTTGTGGGGACAGGGGGCCGACGAGCAGTACTTC.

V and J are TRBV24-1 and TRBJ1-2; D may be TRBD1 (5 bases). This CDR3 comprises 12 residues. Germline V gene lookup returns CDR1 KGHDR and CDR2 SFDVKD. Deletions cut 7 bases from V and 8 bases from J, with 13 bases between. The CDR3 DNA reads TGTGCCACCAGCTCCCCCAGGGAAGGCTACACCTTC. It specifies CATSSPREGYTF.

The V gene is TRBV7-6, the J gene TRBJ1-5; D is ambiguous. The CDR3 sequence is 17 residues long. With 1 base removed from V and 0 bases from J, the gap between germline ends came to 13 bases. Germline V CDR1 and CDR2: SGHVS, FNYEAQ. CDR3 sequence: CASSLGLGPNSNQPQHF. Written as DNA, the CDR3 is TGTGCCAGCAGCTTAGGTCTCGGTCCTAATAGCAATCAGCCCCAGCATTTT.

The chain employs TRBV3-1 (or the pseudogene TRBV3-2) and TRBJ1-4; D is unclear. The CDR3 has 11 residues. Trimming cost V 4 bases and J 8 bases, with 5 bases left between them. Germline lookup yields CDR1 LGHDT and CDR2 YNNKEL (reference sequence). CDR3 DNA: TGTGCCAGCAGCCGAGGCGAAAAACTGTTTTTT. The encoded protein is CASSRGEKLFF.

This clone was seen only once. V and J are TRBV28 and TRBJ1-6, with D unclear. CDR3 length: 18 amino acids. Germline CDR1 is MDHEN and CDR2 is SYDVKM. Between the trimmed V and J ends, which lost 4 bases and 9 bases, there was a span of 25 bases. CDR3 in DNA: TGTGCCAGCAGTTCCCCCAGAGGACTTCCCGAGGTCTCTTCACCCCTCCACTTT. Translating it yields CASSSPRGLPEVSSPLHF.

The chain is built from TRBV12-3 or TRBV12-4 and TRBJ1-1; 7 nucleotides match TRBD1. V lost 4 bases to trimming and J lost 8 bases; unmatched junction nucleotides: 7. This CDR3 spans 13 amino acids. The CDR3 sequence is CASSWTGRLEAFF. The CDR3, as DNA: TGTGCCAGCAGTTGGACAGGCCGCTTGGAAGCTTTCTTT.

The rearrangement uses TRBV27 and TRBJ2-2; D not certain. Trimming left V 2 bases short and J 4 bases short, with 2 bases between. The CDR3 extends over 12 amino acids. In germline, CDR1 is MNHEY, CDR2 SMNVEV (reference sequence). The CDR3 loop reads CASSLRTGELFF. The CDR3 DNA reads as TGTGCCAGCAGTTTACGCACCGGGGAGCTGTTTTTT.

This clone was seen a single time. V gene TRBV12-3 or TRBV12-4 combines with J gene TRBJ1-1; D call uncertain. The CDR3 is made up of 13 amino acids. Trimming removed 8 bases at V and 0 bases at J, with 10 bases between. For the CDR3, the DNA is TGTGCCAGCTCGTCAGTCATGAACACTGAAGCTTTCTTT. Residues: CASSSVMNTEAFF.

CDR3 DNA: TGTGCCAGCAGCTTATTAGCGGGTAGCACAGATACGCAGTATTTT. Translated, it gives CASSLLAGSTDTQYF. This sequence joins TRBV7-3 and TRBJ2-3; 7 nucleotides agree with TRBD2. The V gene end was trimmed by 2 bases and the J gene end by 0 bases; junction bases not matched to a gene: 2. The CDR3 runs to 15 residues. Per germline, CDR1 SGHTA and CDR2 FQGTGA.

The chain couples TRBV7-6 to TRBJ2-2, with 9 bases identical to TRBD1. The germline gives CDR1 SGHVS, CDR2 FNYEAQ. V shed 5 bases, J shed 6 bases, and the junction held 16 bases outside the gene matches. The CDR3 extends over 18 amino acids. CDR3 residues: CASSPQRIGTGIAGELFF. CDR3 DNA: TGTGCCAGCAGCCCCCAACGTATTGGGACAGGGATCGCCGGGGAGCTGTTTTTT.

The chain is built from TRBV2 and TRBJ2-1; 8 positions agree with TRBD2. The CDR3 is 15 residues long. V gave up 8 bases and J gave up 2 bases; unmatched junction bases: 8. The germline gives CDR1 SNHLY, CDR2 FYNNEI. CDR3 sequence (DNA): TGTGCCAGCCAACCAGCGGGGGATACCTACAATGAGCAGTTCTTC. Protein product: CASQPAGDTYNEQFF.